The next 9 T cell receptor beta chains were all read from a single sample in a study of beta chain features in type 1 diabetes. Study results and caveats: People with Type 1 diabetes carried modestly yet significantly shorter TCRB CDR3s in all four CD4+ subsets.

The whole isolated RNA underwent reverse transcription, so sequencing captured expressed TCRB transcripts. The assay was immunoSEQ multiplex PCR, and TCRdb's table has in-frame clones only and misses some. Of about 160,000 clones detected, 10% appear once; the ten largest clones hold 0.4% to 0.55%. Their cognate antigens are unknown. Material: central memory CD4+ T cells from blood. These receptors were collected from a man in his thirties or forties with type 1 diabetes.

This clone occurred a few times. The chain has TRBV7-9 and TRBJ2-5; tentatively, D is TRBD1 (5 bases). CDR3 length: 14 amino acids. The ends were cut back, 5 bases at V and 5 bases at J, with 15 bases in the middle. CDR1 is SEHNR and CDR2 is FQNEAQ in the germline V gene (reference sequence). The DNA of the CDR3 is TGTGCCAGCAGCCCTCGACAGAGGATGGAGACCCAGTACTTC. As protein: CASSPRQRMETQYF. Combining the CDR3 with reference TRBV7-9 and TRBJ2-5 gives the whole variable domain DTGVSQNPRHKITKRGQNVTFRCDPISEHNRLYWYRQTLGQGPEFLTYFQNEAQLEKSRLLSDRFSAERPKGSFSTLEIQRTEQGDSAMYLCASSPRQRMETQYFGPGTRLLVL.

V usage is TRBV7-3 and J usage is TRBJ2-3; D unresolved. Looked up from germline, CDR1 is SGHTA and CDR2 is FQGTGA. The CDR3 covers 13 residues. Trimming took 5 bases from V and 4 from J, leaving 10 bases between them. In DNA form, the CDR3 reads TGTGCCAGCAGCCCCCAGGCATCAGATACGCAGTATTTT. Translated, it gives CASSPQASDTQYF.

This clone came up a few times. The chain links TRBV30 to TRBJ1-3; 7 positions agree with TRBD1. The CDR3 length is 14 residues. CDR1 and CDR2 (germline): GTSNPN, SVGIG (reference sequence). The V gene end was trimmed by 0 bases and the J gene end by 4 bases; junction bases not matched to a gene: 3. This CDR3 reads CAWSVAGGGNTIYF. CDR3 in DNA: TGTGCCTGGAGTGTGGCAGGGGGAGGAAACACCATATATTTT.

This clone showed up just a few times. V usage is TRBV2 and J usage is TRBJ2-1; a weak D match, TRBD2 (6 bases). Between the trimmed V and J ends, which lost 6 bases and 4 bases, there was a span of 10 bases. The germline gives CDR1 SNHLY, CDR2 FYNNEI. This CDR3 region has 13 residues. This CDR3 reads CASRVSGYNEQFF. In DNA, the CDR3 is TGTGCCAGCAGGGTTAGCGGTTACAATGAGCAGTTCTTC.

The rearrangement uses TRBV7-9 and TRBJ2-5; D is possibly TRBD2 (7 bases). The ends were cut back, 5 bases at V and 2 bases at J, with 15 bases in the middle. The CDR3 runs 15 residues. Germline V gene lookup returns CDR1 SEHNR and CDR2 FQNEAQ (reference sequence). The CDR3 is CASSRGANRQETQYF. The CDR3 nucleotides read TGTGCCAGCAGCCGGGGGGCAAACCGACAAGAGACCCAGTACTTC.

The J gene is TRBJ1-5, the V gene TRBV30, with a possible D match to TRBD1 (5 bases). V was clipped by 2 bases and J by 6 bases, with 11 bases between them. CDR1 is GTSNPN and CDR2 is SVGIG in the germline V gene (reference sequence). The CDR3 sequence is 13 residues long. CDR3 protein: CAWSLGEGQPQHF. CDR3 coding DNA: TGTGCCTGGAGTTTAGGGGAGGGTCAGCCCCAGCATTTT.

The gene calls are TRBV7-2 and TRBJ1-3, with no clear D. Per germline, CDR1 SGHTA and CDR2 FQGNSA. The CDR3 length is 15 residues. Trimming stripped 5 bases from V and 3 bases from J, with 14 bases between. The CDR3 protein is CASSPRDRFGNTIYF. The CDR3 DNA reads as TGTGCCAGCAGCCCCCGTGATCGGTTTGGAAACACCATATATTTT.

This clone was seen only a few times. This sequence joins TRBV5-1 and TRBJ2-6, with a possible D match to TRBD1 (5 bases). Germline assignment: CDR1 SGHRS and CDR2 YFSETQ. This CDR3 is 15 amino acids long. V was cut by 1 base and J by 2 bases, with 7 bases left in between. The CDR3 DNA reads TGCGCCAGCAGCTTGCAAGGGGCTGGGGCCAACGTCCTGACTTTC. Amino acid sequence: CASSLQGAGANVLTF.

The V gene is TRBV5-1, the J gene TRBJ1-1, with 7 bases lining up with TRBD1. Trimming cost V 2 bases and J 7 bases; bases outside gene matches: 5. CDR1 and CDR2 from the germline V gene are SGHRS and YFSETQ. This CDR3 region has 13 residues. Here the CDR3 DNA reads TGCGCCAGCAGCTTAGGGGGCGCAGATGAAGCTTTCTTT. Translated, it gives CASSLGGADEAFF. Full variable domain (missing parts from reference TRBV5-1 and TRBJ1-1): KAGVTQTPRYLIKTRGQQVTLSCSPISGHRSVSWYQQTPGQGLQFLFEYFSETQRNKGNFPGRFSGRQFSNSRSEMNVSTLELGDSALYLCASSLGGADEAFFGQGTRLTVV.